Following are 20 T cell receptor beta chains from one sample sequenced in a study of Graves' ophthalmopathy and Graves' hyperthyroidism. RNA transcripts were the source from which TCR beta CDR3 regions were amplified. An opening RT-PCR round employed HTBI primers and preceded a second-round multiplex PCR. TCRdb passed the multiplex PCR reads through MiXCR, listing each CDR3 protein once. This sample has 360,000 or so distinct CDR3 sequences, with about 18% found just once. The sample comprised peripheral blood. Receptors were obtained from a young woman with Graves' ophthalmopathy.

This clonotype came up many times. The rearrangement uses TRBV6-1 and TRBJ1-5, with D unclear. Germline V CDR1 and CDR2: MNHNS, SASEGT. The CDR3 has 14 residues. Trimming cost V 1 base and J 3 bases, with 7 bases left between them. This chain's CDR3 is CASSEGQPNQPQHF. Here the CDR3 DNA reads TGTGCCAGCAGTGAAGGGCAGCCCAATCAGCCCCAGCATTTT.

This clonotype has at least ten counts. V gene TRBV6-2 or TRBV6-3 combines with J gene TRBJ1-1; D gene ambiguous. CDR1 is MNHEY and CDR2 is SVGEGT in the germline V gene. V gave up 0 bases and J gave up 6 bases, with 26 bases separating them. This CDR3 region has 19 residues. The CDR3 protein is CASSYSTSLLAAPVAEAFF. The CDR3 DNA is TGTGCCAGCAGTTACTCGACATCCCTCCTGGCAGCCCCCGTGGCTGAAGCTTTCTTT.

This clonotype was counted ten times or more. This chain connects TRBV12-3 or TRBV12-4 to TRBJ1-1; 8 bases are a match to TRBD1. J gave up 1 base and V 7 bases, and 8 bases lay outside the gene matches. The length of the CDR3 is 15 residues. The CDR3 DNA follows: TGTGCCAGCAAGACAGGGGTCCGTTCGAACACTGAAGCTTTCTTT. Protein: CASKTGVRSNTEAFF.

This clonotype was seen many times. V is TRBV6-1 and J is TRBJ1-1; D is ambiguous. Trimming left V 4 bases short and J 12 bases short, with 18 bases between. CDR3 length equals 13 residues. In germline, CDR1 is MNHNS, CDR2 SASEGT. DNA for the CDR3: TGTGCCAGCAGTGCTATTGCCGCGGGTAGGACTTTCTTT. It codes for CASSAIAAGRTFF.

This clonotype showed up many times. V usage is TRBV28 and J usage is TRBJ1-1; no clear D gene. Germline values: CDR1 MDHEN, CDR2 SYDVKM. The CDR3 is 16 amino acids. V was shortened by 6 bases and J by 4 bases, with 21 bases between the two germline ends. The CDR3 DNA sequence: TGTGCCAGCAGCCCTATAACGGTGGGGAGCGGCACTGAAGCTTTCTTT. As protein: CASSPITVGSGTEAFF. The full variable domain, rest sourced from reference TRBV28 and TRBJ1-1, is DVKVTQSSRYLVKRTGEKVFLECVQDMDHENMFWYRQDPGLGLRLIYFSYDVKMKEKGDIPEGYSVSREKKERFSLILESASTNQTSMYLCASSPITVGSGTEAFFGQGTRLTVV.

This clonotype occurred many times. The chain couples TRBV28 to TRBJ2-7, with 11 nucleotides matching TRBD2. Germline V gene data show CDR1 as MDHEN and CDR2 as SYDVKM. The CDR3 is 15 residues long. The J segment lost 4 bases and the V segment lost 6 bases, leaving 8 bases of the junction unmatched. DNA for the CDR3: TGTGCCAGCAGACCCCCCACTAGCGGGAGATACGAGCAGTACTTC. It encodes CASRPPTSGRYEQYF.

This clonotype was observed at least ten times. The chain couples TRBV27 to TRBJ2-7, with 7 bases identical to TRBD2. There are 13 residues in the CDR3. Germline lookup yields CDR1 MNHEY and CDR2 SMNVEV (reference sequence). The V gene end was trimmed by 9 bases and the J gene end by 1 base; junction bases not matched to a gene: 6. The CDR3 sequence is CASRAGWSYEQYF. CDR3 in DNA: TGTGCCAGTCGAGCGGGGTGGTCCTACGAGCAGTACTTC.

This clonotype occurred many times. A much larger clonotype is one base distant, so this may be a read error. The chain is built from TRBV6-2 or TRBV6-3 and TRBJ2-5; the D call may be TRBD1 or TRBD2 (5 bases each). Germline V CDR1 and CDR2: MNHEY, SVGEGT. This CDR3 comprises 13 residues. Trimming removed 7 bases at V and 7 bases at J, with 16 bases between. The CDR3 region is CASTLRGRSTQYF. The CDR3 DNA reads as TGTGCCAGCACTCTGAGGGGACGGTCGACCCAGTACTTC.

This clonotype appeared many times. The rearrangement uses TRBV6-5 and TRBJ2-7; D unclear. V lost 10 bases to trimming and J lost 3 bases, with 10 bases between them. This CDR3 is 11 amino acids long. The germline gives CDR1 MNHEY, CDR2 SVGAGI. The CDR3 is CATLDGYEQYF. The CDR3 DNA follows: TGTGCCACTCTAGACGGCTACGAGCAGTACTTC.

The rearrangement joins TRBV29-1 to TRBJ1-3; 8 bases align to TRBD1. V lost 5 bases to trimming and J lost 6 bases; unmatched junction nucleotides: 6. The V gene's germline CDR1 is SQVTM and CDR2 ANQGSEA. CDR3 length equals 13 residues. The CDR3 loop reads CSVRDRLENTIYF. CDR3 nucleotide sequence: TGCAGCGTTCGGGACAGGCTGGAAAACACCATATATTTT. Drawing the rest from reference TRBV29-1 and TRBJ1-3, the complete variable domain is SAVISQKPSRDICQRGTSLTIQCQVDSQVTMMFWYRQQPGQSLTLIATANQGSEATYESGFVIDKFPISRPNLTFSTLTVSNMSPEDSSIYLCSVRDRLENTIYFGEGSWLTVV.

This clonotype has ten or more counts. V usage is TRBV19 and J usage is TRBJ2-7, with 7 bases that match TRBD1. V shed 6 bases, J shed 2 bases, and the junction held 7 bases outside the gene matches. The V gene's germline CDR1 is LNHDA and CDR2 SQIVND (reference sequence). This CDR3 region has 14 residues. The chain's CDR3 is CASSSGQPPYEQYF. The CDR3 DNA follows: TGTGCCAGTAGCTCGGGACAGCCTCCCTACGAGCAGTACTTC.

The table lists this clonotype with many counts. The gene calls are TRBV4-3 and TRBJ1-5; D is unresolved. This CDR3 contains 16 residues. The ends were cut back, 1 base at V and 6 bases at J, with 16 bases in the middle. Germline CDR1 LGHNA, CDR2 YSLEER. CDR3 protein: CASSQGLAPVGQPQHF. DNA for the CDR3: TGCGCCAGCAGCCAAGGACTGGCCCCAGTGGGTCAGCCCCAGCATTTT.

The sample holds many counts of this clonotype. The chain is built from TRBV5-8 and TRBJ1-1; the match to TRBD1 covers 7 bases. The junction had 8 bases not matched to a gene; V was cut back by 5 bases and J by 4 bases. The CDR3 is 14 residues long. Germline CDR1 SGHTS, CDR2 YDEGEE. In nucleotides, the CDR3 is TGTGCCAGCAGACGTGACAGGGTCTTCACTGAAGCTTTCTTT. Translation: CASRRDRVFTEAFF.

The table lists this clonotype with many counts. V usage is TRBV20-1 and J usage is TRBJ2-7; 8 bases align to TRBD1. The J segment lost 4 bases and the V segment lost 6 bases, leaving 14 bases of the junction unmatched. This CDR3 region has 15 residues. Germline V gene sequence: CDR1 DFQATT, CDR2 SNEGSKA (reference sequence). The CDR3 coding sequence is TGCAGTGCCGACCACGACAGGGGATTTCTTTACGAGCAGTACTTC. It is translated as CSADHDRGFLYEQYF.

This clonotype appeared many times. It is likely a read error, because the conserved phenylalanine at the end of the CDR3 is missing. This sequence joins TRBV7-2 and TRBJ1-2; 9 bases agree with TRBD1. V shed 0 bases and J 4 bases; nucleotides not matched to a gene: 6. The CDR3 is 16 residues long. The germline gives CDR1 SGHTA, CDR2 FQGNSA. Here the CDR3 reads CASSLARDRDPYGYTS. DNA of the CDR3: TGTGCCAGCAGCTTAGCCCGGGACAGGGACCCCTATGGCTACACCTCC.

This clonotype was detected many times. The DNA of the CDR3 is TGTGCCAGCAGTGACAGGGACCCTCGGAGGTACACTGAAGCTTTCTTT. Its protein is CASSDRDPRRYTEAFF. The genes are TRBV6-4 and TRBJ1-1; a weak D match, TRBD1 (5 bases). The V gene lost 2 bases and the J gene lost 3 bases, with 16 bases spanning the gap. Germline V gene lookup returns CDR1 MRHNA and CDR2 SNTAGT. This CDR3 is 16 amino acids long.

The sample holds many counts of this clonotype. The gene calls are TRBV20-1 and TRBJ2-2; 8 nucleotides match TRBD2. V shed 2 bases and J 4 bases; nucleotides not matched to a gene: 0. This CDR3 contains 13 residues. Germline CDR1 reads DFQATT; CDR2 reads SNEGSKA (reference sequence). The CDR3 here is CSARLAGTGELFF. CDR3 DNA sequence: TGCAGTGCTAGACTAGCGGGCACCGGGGAGCTGTTTTTT.

The chain couples TRBV20-1 to TRBJ1-1, with a possible D match to TRBD1 (6 bases). The CDR3 consists of 13 residues. Germline CDR1 is DFQATT and CDR2 is SNEGSKA (reference sequence). Trimming removed 6 bases at V and 3 bases at J, with 14 bases between. The CDR3 sequence is CSAEGGDDTEAFF. The CDR3 coding sequence is TGCAGTGCCGAGGGGGGGGACGACACTGAAGCTTTCTTT.

At least ten counts were recorded for this clonotype. CDR3 coding DNA: TGTGCCAGCAGTTTACAGAACTACGAGCAGTACTTC. Translation gives CASSLQNYEQYF. The chain is built from TRBV28 and TRBJ2-7; D uncertain. Germline V gene data show CDR1 as MDHEN and CDR2 as SYDVKM. This CDR3 region has 12 residues. The V end lost 2 bases, the J end lost 3 bases, and 5 bases lay between the germline ends.

This clonotype came up many times. The V gene is TRBV4-3, the J gene TRBJ2-5; either TRBD1 or TRBD2 may supply D (5 bases each). Per the germline V gene, CDR1 is LGHNA and CDR2 is YSLEER. The V end lost 4 bases, the J end lost 4 bases, and 16 bases lay between the germline ends. This CDR3 is built from 15 residues. The CDR3 here is CASSRYVGAGETQYF. Here the CDR3 DNA reads TGCGCCAGCAGCCGATACGTTGGGGCGGGAGAGACCCAGTACTTC.